This passage covers 17 T cell receptor beta chains from one sample sequenced in a study of response to subunit inactivated influenza vaccine. One entry per CDR3 protein results from TCRdb running MiXCR on the RT-PCR reads. The sample records about 780,000 distinct CDR3 sequences, 18% being singletons. The sequencing here drew on PBMCs from blood, taken more than 4 days after vaccination. The receptor source for this set is a man aged 50-60 years who received an inactivated influenza vaccine.

CDR3 bases: TGTGCCAGCAGCTTATCAGGGCAGGGGATAAGGGAGCAGTACTTC. Protein sequence: CASSLSGQGIREQYF. The chain has TRBV13 and TRBJ2-7; D is possibly TRBD1 (6 bases). Germline V CDR1 and CDR2: PRHDT, FYEKMQ (reference sequence). There are 15 residues in the CDR3. V lost 2 bases to trimming and J lost 7 bases, with 18 bases between them.

This clonotype came up many times. This chain uses TRBV28 with TRBJ1-2; 11 nucleotides agree with TRBD1. The V and J ends lost 4 bases and 5 bases, in that order; junction bases with no gene match: 3. The germline V gene encodes CDR1 MDHEN and CDR2 SYDVKM. CDR3 length equals 14 residues. The CDR3 DNA is TGTGCCAGCAGTTCTGGGACAGGGGGTTATGGCTACACCTTC. Translation gives CASSSGTGGYGYTF.

This clonotype came up a few times. The genes are TRBV20-1 and TRBJ1-6, with 7 bases aligning to TRBD1. In germline, CDR1 is DFQATT, CDR2 SNEGSKA (reference sequence). CDR3 length: 13 residues. The J segment lost 5 bases and the V segment lost 6 bases, leaving 4 bases of the junction unmatched. The CDR3 DNA follows: TGCAGTGCAAGGACAGGAGATAATTCACCCCTCCACTTT. This sequence encodes CSARTGDNSPLHF.

This clonotype was seen only a few times. The chain links TRBV12-3 or TRBV12-4 to TRBJ2-2; a possible D gene is TRBD1 (6 bases). The CDR3 runs 16 residues. Trimming left V 1 base short and J 6 bases short, with 15 bases between. The chain's CDR3 is CASSLGRQVQSGELFF. Here the CDR3 DNA reads TGTGCCAGCAGTTTAGGCCGACAGGTGCAGTCCGGGGAGCTGTTTTTT.

This clonotype occurred a few times. The chain links TRBV3-1 to TRBJ2-5, with D possibly being TRBD2 (5 bases). Germline V gene lookup returns CDR1 LGHDT and CDR2 YNNKEL (reference sequence). The CDR3 is 13 amino acids. Deletions cut 4 bases from V and 3 bases from J, with 9 bases between. CDR3 residues: CASSPRGKETQYF. DNA of the CDR3: TGTGCCAGCAGCCCAAGAGGGAAAGAGACCCAGTACTTC.

This clonotype was seen more than once but under ten times. V usage is TRBV12-3 or TRBV12-4 and J usage is TRBJ2-1; D is unclear. The CDR3 has 12 residues. With 6 bases removed from V and 5 bases from J, the gap between germline ends came to 8 bases. The CDR3 sequence is CASRKGNNEQFF. CDR3 coding DNA: TGTGCCAGCAGGAAGGGAAACAATGAGCAGTTCTTC.

The chain is built from TRBV24-1 and TRBJ1-4, with D hard to call. This CDR3 is built from 12 residues. V gave up 3 bases and J gave up 17 bases, with 15 bases separating them. Germline CDR1 is KGHDR and CDR2 is SFDVKD. The CDR3 coding sequence is TGTGCCACCAGTGATATTTGGGGAGCACTCTTTTTT. Translated: CATSDIWGALFF.

This clonotype was detected ten times or more. V gene TRBV10-3 combines with J gene TRBJ1-1, with D maybe TRBD1 (6 bases). CDR1 and CDR2 from the germline V gene are ENHRY and SYGVKD. The V end was cut by 9 bases, the J end by 3 bases, with 17 bases between. CDR3 length: 14 residues. The DNA for the CDR3 is TGTGCCATTCGCCCGCACCAGGGGCACACTGAAGCTTTCTTT. Its translation: CAIRPHQGHTEAFF.

The rearrangement links TRBV21-1 to TRBJ1-6. TRBV21-1 is a pseudogene segment. The length of the CDR3 is 15 residues. CDR3: CASSKTLHGRSPLHF. Written as DNA, the CDR3 is TGTGCCAGCAGCAAGACATTACATGGAAGATCACCCCTCCACTTT.

In this sample, this clonotype turned up a few times. The chain employs TRBV7-2 and TRBJ1-5, with 8 bases identical to TRBD1. CDR1 is SGHTA, CDR2 FQGNSA, per germline. Trimming took 5 bases from V and 8 from J; bases not matched to a gene: 8. CDR3 length: 14 amino acids. The CDR3 loop is CASSPDPGGKPQHF. CDR3 nucleotides: TGTGCCAGCAGCCCGGATCCAGGGGGCAAGCCCCAGCATTTT.

This clonotype was seen more than once but under ten times. This sequence joins TRBV20-1 and TRBJ2-6; TRBD1 matches 12 bases. This CDR3 is built from 21 residues. CDR1 is DFQATT and CDR2 is SNEGSKA in the germline V gene (reference sequence). The junction had 15 bases not matched to a gene; V was cut back by 3 bases and J by 0 bases. In DNA, the CDR3 is TGCAGTGCTAGGGGGCTATCCGGGACAGGGGGCCCGAGCTCTGGGGCCAACGTCCTGACTTTC. Translation: CSARGLSGTGGPSSGANVLTF.

This chain uses TRBV11-2 with TRBJ2-1; 8 bases map to TRBD1. The CDR3 has 18 residues. The ends lost 5 bases at V and 1 base at J; junction bases unmatched: 13. The V gene's germline CDR1 is SGHAT and CDR2 FQNNGV. In DNA form, the CDR3 reads TGTGCCAGCAGCGGAAGGACAGGGACGCCCCCATCCTACAATGAGCAGTTCTTC. It codes for CASSGRTGTPPSYNEQFF.

This chain joins TRBV5-1 and TRBJ2-7; TRBD1 or TRBD2 may be the D gene (6 bases each). The CDR3 loop spans 12 amino acids. The germline CDR1 and CDR2 sequences are SGHRS and YFSETQ. The V end was cut by 4 bases, the J end by 5 bases, with 10 bases between. The CDR3 region is CASSPGAHEQYF. In DNA, the CDR3 is TGCGCCAGCAGCCCGGGGGCCCACGAGCAGTACTTC.

This clonotype was seen a few times. V is TRBV25-1 and J is TRBJ1-5; D not certain. Germline CDR1 and CDR2: MGHDK and SYGVNS. With 5 bases removed from V and 7 bases from J, the gap between germline ends came to 12 bases. The CDR3 has 13 residues. For the CDR3, the DNA is TGTGCCAGCAGTCTTTCCGACGGCCAGCCCCAGCATTTT. Its protein product is CASSLSDGQPQHF.

This clonotype was detected a few times. CDR3 in amino acids: CASSPRMSEGQETQYF. The CDR3 DNA reads as TGTGCCAGCAGCCCGCGGATGTCGGAGGGGCAAGAGACCCAGTACTTC. The chain joins TRBV9 to TRBJ2-5; a possible D gene is TRBD2 (6 bases). The CDR3 is 16 residues long. With 4 bases removed from V and 2 bases from J, the gap between germline ends came to 18 bases. Germline V CDR1 and CDR2: SGDLS, YYNGEE.

J is TRBJ2-2 and V is TRBV27, with TRBD1 matching 8 bases. Germline-derived CDR1 and CDR2 are MNHEY and SMNVEV (reference sequence). Trimming cost V 6 bases and J 7 bases; bases outside gene matches: 7. This CDR3 is 14 amino acids long. The CDR3: CASSHPTGGGELFF. Here the CDR3 DNA reads TGTGCCAGCAGCCACCCCACAGGGGGCGGGGAGCTGTTTTTT.

This clonotype was seen a few times. This chain links TRBV20-1 with TRBJ2-7, with TRBD2 identical over 10 bases. CDR1 and CDR2 from the germline V gene are DFQATT and SNEGSKA (reference sequence). The CDR3 extends over 15 amino acids. V shed 2 bases, J shed 3 bases, and the junction held 7 bases outside the gene matches. The CDR3 protein is CSARRLAGDLYEQYF. CDR3 bases: TGCAGTGCTAGACGGCTAGCGGGGGACCTCTACGAGCAGTACTTC.